The following is a T cell receptor (beta chain) sequence with its context. Its specificity is unknown. This record belongs to a study of T-cell reconstitution after alpha-beta-depleted transplantation in children. CDR1 is KGHSH and CDR2 is LQKENI in the germline V gene. This CDR3 is 14 amino acids long. With V trimmed by 3 bases and J by 7 bases, 3 bases remained unmatched. Regarding the study as a whole: Several hundred rapidly expanded clones from non-depleted graft cells reportedly supplied alpha-beta T cells about two months post-transplant.

As it was prepared, the TCRbeta library received unique molecular identifiers. One entry per CDR3 protein results from TCRdb running MiXCR on the PCR reads. The data contain hundreds of thousands of distinct CDR3 sequences, 15% to 20% of them seen just once; the ten biggest clones take up about 32%. This sample comprised PBMCs, mostly from graft donor cells, obtained 360 days after TCRalphabeta/CD19-depleted stem cell transplant. This TCR derives from a boy less than two years old who had a stem cell transplant for Wiskott-Aldrich syndrome, so the T cells may come from the graft donor. This rearrangement joins TRBV18 to TRBJ2-1, with 10 bases lining up with TRBD2. As DNA, the CDR3 is TGTGCCAGCTCACCGGGACTAGCGAAAAATGAGCAGTTCTTC. This encodes CASSPGLAKNEQFF.